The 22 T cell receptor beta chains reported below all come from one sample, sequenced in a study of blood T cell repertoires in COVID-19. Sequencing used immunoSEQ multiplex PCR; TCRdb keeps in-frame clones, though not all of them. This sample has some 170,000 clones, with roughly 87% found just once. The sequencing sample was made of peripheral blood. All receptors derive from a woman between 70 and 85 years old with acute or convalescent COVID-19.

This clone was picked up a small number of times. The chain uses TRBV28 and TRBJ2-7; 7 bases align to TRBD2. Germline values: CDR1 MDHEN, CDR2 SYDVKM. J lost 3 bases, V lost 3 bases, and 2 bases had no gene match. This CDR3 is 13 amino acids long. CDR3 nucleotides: TGTGCCAGCAGTTTCGGGGGGAGCTACGAGCAGTACTTC. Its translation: CASSFGGSYEQYF. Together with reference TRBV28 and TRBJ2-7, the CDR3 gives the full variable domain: DVKVTQSSRYLVKRTGEKVFLECVQDMDHENMFWYRQDPGLGLRLIYFSYDVKMKEKGDIPEGYSVSREKKERFSLILESASTNQTSMYLCASSFGGSYEQYFGPGTRLTVT.

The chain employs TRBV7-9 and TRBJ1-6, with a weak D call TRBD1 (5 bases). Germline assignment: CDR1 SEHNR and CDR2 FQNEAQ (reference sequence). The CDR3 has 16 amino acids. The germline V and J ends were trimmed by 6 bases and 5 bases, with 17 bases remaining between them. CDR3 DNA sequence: TGTGCCAGCAGTTCCCTCGGTAAAGGGGATAATTCACCCCTCCACTTT. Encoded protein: CASSSLGKGDNSPLHF.

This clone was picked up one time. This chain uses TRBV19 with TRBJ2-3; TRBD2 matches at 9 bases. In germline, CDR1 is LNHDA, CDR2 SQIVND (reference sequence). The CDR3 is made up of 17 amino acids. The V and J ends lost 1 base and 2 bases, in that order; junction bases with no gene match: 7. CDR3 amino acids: CASSIGSTSGLTDTQYF. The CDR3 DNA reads TGTGCCAGTAGTATAGGTTCGACTAGCGGACTCACAGATACGCAGTATTTT.

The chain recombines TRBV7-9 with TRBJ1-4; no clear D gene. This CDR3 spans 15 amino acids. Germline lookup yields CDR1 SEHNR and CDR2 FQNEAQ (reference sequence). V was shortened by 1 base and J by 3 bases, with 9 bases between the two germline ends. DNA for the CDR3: TGTGCCAGCAGCTTAGGGGCAGGCTCTAATGAAAAACTGTTTTTT. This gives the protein CASSLGAGSNEKLFF.

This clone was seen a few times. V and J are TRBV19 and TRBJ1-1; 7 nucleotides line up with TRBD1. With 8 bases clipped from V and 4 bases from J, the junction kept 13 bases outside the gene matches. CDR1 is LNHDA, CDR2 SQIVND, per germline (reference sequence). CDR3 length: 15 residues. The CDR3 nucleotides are TGTGCCAGTTATCCGGACAGGTGGGGAAGCACTGAAGCTTTCTTT. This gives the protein CASYPDRWGSTEAFF.

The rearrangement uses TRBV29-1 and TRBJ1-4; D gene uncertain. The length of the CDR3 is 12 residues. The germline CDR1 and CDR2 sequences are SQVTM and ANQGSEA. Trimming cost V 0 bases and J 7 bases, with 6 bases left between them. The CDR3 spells CSVEDGSEKLFF. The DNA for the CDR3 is TGCAGCGTTGAAGATGGGAGTGAAAAACTGTTTTTT.

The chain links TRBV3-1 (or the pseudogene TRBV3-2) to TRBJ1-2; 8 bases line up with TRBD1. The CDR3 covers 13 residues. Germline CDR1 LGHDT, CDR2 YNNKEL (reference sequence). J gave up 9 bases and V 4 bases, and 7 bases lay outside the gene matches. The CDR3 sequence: CASSRGQGLRYTF. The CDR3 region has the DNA TGTGCCAGCAGCCGCGGACAGGGTCTTCGCTACACCTTC.

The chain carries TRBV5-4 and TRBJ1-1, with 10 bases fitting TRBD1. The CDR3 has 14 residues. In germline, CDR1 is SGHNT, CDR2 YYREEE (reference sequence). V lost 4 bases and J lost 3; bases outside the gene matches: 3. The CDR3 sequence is CASSIGQGDTEAFF. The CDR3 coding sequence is TGTGCCAGCAGCATAGGACAGGGGGACACTGAAGCTTTCTTT.

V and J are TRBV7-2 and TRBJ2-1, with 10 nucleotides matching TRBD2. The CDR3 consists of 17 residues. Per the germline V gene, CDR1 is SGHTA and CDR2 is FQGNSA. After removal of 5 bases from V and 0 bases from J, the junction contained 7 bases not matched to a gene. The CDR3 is CASSRSGGTNSYNEQFF. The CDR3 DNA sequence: TGTGCCAGCAGCCGTAGCGGGGGGACTAACTCCTACAATGAGCAGTTCTTC.

In nucleotides, the CDR3 is TGTGCCAGCAGTTCGGGACAGGGGCTTGGCTACACCTTC. It is translated as CASSSGQGLGYTF. The chain is built from TRBV11-1 and TRBJ1-2, with TRBD1 matching 10 bases. V lost 6 bases, J lost 7 bases, and 5 bases stayed unmatched. The CDR3 is 13 amino acids. Germline-derived CDR1 and CDR2 are SGHAT and FQDESV (reference sequence).

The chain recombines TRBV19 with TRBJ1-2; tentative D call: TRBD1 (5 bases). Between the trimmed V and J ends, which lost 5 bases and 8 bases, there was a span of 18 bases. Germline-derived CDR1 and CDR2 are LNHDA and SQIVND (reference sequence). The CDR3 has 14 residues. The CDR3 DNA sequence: TGTGCCAGTAGTCTCCAGTGGGGGGAAGGAGGCTACACCTTC. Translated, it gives CASSLQWGEGGYTF.

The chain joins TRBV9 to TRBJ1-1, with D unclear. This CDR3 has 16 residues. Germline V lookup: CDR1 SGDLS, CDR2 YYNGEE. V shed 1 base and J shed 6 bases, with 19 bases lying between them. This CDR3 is CASSVLATTREAEAFF. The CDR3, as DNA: TGTGCCAGCAGCGTATTGGCCACGACCCGGGAGGCTGAAGCTTTCTTT.

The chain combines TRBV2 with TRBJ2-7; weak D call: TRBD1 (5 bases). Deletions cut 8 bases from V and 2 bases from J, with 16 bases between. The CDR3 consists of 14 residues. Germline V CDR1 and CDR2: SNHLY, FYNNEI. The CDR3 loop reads CASVPQGSAYEQYF. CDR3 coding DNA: TGTGCCAGCGTTCCCCAGGGCAGTGCCTACGAGCAGTACTTC.

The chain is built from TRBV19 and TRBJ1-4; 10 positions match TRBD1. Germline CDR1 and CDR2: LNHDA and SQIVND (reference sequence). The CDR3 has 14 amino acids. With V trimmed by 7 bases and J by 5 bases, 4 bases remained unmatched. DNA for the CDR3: TGTGCCAGTATCTCGGGACAGGGGAATGAAAAACTGTTTTTT. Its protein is CASISGQGNEKLFF.

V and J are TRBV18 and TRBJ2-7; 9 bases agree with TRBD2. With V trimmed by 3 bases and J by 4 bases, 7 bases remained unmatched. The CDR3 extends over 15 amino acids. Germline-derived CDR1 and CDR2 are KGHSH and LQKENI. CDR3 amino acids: CASSPPGLARYEQYF. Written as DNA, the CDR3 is TGTGCCAGCTCACCCCCGGGACTAGCACGATACGAGCAGTACTTC. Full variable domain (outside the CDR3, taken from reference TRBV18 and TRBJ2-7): NAGVMQNPRHLVRRRGQEARLRCSPMKGHSHVYWYRQLPEEGLKFMVYLQKENIIDESGMPKERFSAEFPKEGPSILRIQQVVRGDSAAYFCASSPPGLARYEQYFGPGTRLTVT.

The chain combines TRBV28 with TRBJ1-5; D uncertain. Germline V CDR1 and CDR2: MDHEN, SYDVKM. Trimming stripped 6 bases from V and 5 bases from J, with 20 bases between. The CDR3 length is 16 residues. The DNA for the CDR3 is TGTGCCAGCAGCTCGGGTCGCGATCAGCGACATCAGCCCCAGCATTTT. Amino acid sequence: CASSSGRDQRHQPQHF.

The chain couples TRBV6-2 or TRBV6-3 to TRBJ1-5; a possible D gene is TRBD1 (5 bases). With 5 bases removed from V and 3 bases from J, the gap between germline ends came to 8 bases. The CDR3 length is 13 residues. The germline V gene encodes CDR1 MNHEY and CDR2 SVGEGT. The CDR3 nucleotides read TGTGCCAGCAGTCCCAGGGCCAATCAGCCCCAGCATTTT. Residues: CASSPRANQPQHF.

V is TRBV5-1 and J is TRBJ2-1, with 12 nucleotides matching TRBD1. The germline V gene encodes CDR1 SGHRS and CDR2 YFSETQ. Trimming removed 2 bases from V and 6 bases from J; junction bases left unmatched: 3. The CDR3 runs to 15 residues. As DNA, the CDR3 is TGCGCCAGCAGCTTAATGGGACAGGGGGCCAATGAGCAGTTCTTC. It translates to CASSLMGQGANEQFF.

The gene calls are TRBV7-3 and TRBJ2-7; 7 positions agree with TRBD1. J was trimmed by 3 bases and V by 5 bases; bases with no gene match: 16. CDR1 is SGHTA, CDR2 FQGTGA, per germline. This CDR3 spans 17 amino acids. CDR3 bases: TGTGCCAGCAGCCCCTCCGCCGGGACAGCTCCCGTCTACGAGCAGTACTTC. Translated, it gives CASSPSAGTAPVYEQYF.

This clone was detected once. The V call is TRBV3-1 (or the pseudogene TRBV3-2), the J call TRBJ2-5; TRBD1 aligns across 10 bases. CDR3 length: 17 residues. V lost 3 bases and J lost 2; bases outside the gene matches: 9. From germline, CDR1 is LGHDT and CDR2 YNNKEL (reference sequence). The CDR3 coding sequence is TGTGCCAGCAGCCAGCGGGACAGGGGAGGGGTTCAAGAGACCCAGTACTTC. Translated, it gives CASSQRDRGGVQETQYF.

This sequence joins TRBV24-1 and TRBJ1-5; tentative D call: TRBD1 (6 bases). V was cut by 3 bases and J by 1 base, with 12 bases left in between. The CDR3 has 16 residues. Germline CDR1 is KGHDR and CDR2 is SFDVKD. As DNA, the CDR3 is TGTGCCACCAGTGATGCCAGGGGTCGGAGCAATCAGCCCCAGCATTTT. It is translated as CATSDARGRSNQPQHF.

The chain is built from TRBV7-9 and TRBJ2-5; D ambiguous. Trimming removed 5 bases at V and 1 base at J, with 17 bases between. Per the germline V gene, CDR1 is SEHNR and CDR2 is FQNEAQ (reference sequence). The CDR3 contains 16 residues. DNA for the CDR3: TGTGCCAGCAGCCGCGCGCTCAGGAAGTCCCAAGAGACCCAGTACTTC. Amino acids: CASSRALRKSQETQYF.